These 2 T cell receptor beta chains were sequenced from one sample in a study of blood T cell repertoires in COVID-19. Sequencing was performed with immunoSEQ multiplex PCR; in TCRdb, only in-frame clones are kept and a portion is missing. The table has approximately 300,000 clones, around 86% seen once. Source material: PBMCs or T cells enriched from blood (not recorded which). Receptor source: a man aged 55-75 years who had recovered from COVID-19.

V usage is TRBV9 and J usage is TRBJ1-6, with D tentatively TRBD1 (6 bases). The CDR3 length is 16 residues. Germline V CDR1 and CDR2: SGDLS, YYNGEE. Trimming shortened V by 0 bases and J by 7 bases, and 14 bases separated the two germline ends. The CDR3 is CASSVGQGSTNSPLHF. CDR3 sequence (DNA): TGTGCCAGCAGCGTAGGGCAGGGGAGTACCAATTCACCCCTCCACTTT.

In this sample, this clone turned up a few times. The V and J genes are TRBV24-1 and TRBJ2-2, with TRBD2 matching over 12 bases. From germline, CDR1 is KGHDR and CDR2 SFDVKD. There are 16 residues in the CDR3. The J segment lost 6 bases and the V segment lost 2 bases, leaving 3 bases of the junction unmatched. The CDR3 protein is CATSDSRLAGAGELFF. As DNA, the CDR3 is TGTGCCACCAGTGATTCCCGACTAGCGGGAGCCGGGGAGCTGTTTTTT.